Listed below are T cell receptor beta chains from one sample, sequenced in a study of neurological immune-mediated disorders. TCRdb itself ran the 5' RACE reads through MiXCR, one entry per CDR3 protein. This table holds roughly 80,000 distinct CDR3 sequences, about 9.7% found once. The sequencing sample was made of PBMCs. The origin of the receptors is a man between 50 and 59 years old in good health. Each CDR3 is given with its conserved first and last residue. Fields, in order: clone size, J gene, D gene, V gene, CDR3 protein, CDR3 DNA. D genes are given only for firm matches. The size field reads how often the clone was seen (once, few, many) or a class if it is expanded.

abundance: many; j_gene: TRBJ2-2; d_gene: .; v_gene: TRBV5-1; CDR3aa: CASSLVASNTGELFF; CDR3nt: TGCGCCAGCAGCTTGGTTGCCAGTAACACCGGGGAGCTGTTTTTT
abundance: many; j_gene: TRBJ2-7; d_gene: .; v_gene: TRBV7-3; CDR3aa: CATPWRRASNYEQYF; CDR3nt: TGTGCCACCCCTTGGCGGAGGGCCAGTAACTACGAGCAGTACTTC
abundance: many; j_gene: TRBJ2-5; d_gene: .; v_gene: TRBV7-2; CDR3aa: CASSIQGGKETQYF; CDR3nt: TGTGCCAGCAGCATACAGGGTGGTAAAGAGACCCAGTACTTC
abundance: many; j_gene: TRBJ1-1; d_gene: .; v_gene: TRBV27; CDR3aa: CASSLNLNTEAFF; CDR3nt: TGTGCCAGCAGTTTAAACCTAAACACTGAAGCTTTCTTT
abundance: many; j_gene: TRBJ2-1; d_gene: TRBD2; v_gene: TRBV19; CDR3aa: CASSTSGGYNEQFF; CDR3nt: TGTGCCAGTAGTACCAGCGGGGGCTACAATGAGCAGTTCTTC
abundance: many; j_gene: TRBJ1-5; d_gene: TRBD1; v_gene: TRBV20-1; CDR3aa: CSAGGTGVGQPQHF; CDR3nt: TGCAGTGCCGGGGGGACAGGGGTCGGTCAGCCCCAGCATTTT
abundance: many; j_gene: TRBJ2-2; d_gene: .; v_gene: TRBV12-3/TRBV12-4; CDR3aa: CASSPTGSNTGELFF; CDR3nt: TGTGCCAGCAGCCCGACAGGCTCGAACACCGGGGAGCTGTTTTTT
abundance: many; j_gene: TRBJ2-5; d_gene: .; v_gene: TRBV20-1; CDR3aa: CSARDPSAQYF; CDR3nt: TGCAGTGCTAGAGATCCCTCGGCCCAGTACTTC
abundance: many; j_gene: TRBJ1-6; d_gene: .; v_gene: TRBV10-3; CDR3aa: CAISENKGANSPLHF; CDR3nt: TGTGCCATCAGTGAGAATAAGGGAGCAAATTCACCCCTCCACTTT
abundance: many; j_gene: TRBJ2-5; d_gene: .; v_gene: TRBV5-1; CDR3aa: CASRLGGQGETQYF; CDR3nt: TGCGCCAGCAGGTTGGGTGGACAAGGAGAGACCCAGTACTTC
abundance: many; j_gene: TRBJ2-3; d_gene: .; v_gene: TRBV7-9; CDR3aa: CASSLSSGAAFTDTQYF; CDR3nt: TGTGCCAGCAGCTTATCCTCCGGGGCGGCCTTCACAGATACGCAGTATTTT
abundance: many; j_gene: TRBJ2-7; d_gene: .; v_gene: TRBV2; CDR3aa: CASSSYEQYF; CDR3nt: TGTGCCAGCAGCTCCTACGAGCAGTACTTC
abundance: many; j_gene: TRBJ1-2; d_gene: .; v_gene: TRBV6-5; CDR3aa: CASRAALYGYTF; CDR3nt: TGTGCCAGCAGGGCAGCTCTCTATGGCTACACCTTC
abundance: many; j_gene: TRBJ2-7; d_gene: .; v_gene: TRBV6-5; CDR3aa: CASSPRTIEQYF; CDR3nt: TGTGCCAGCAGCCCCCGCACTATCGAGCAGTACTTC
abundance: many; j_gene: TRBJ1-1; d_gene: .; v_gene: TRBV12-3/TRBV12-4; CDR3aa: CASSPGTLNTEAFF; CDR3nt: TGTGCCAGCAGTCCCGGGACATTAAACACTGAAGCTTTCTTT
abundance: many; j_gene: TRBJ1-1; d_gene: .; v_gene: TRBV12-3/TRBV12-4; CDR3aa: CASSFRDRNTEAFF; CDR3nt: TGTGCCAGCAGTTTTCGTGACCGGAACACTGAAGCTTTCTTT
abundance: many; j_gene: TRBJ1-5; d_gene: .; v_gene: TRBV9; CDR3aa: CASSPQGSNQPQHF; CDR3nt: TGTGCCAGCAGCCCCCAGGGGAGCAATCAGCCCCAGCATTTT